One sample yielded the 26 T cell receptor beta chains listed below, sequenced in a study of human T cells and chemical hapten exposure (dated by TCRdb to the early 2020s). Sample time point, as interpreted from the label and publication: pre-sensitization, week 0. The meaning of the sample's treatment or condition label: therapeutic diphenylcyclopropenone sensitization with weekly scalp DPC. Library creation used RACE. This sample was sequenced with a NextSeq 500. TCRdb reprocessed the public reads (quality trimming at Q25 with fastp, clone calling with MiXCR) and kept in-frame beta chains. Here each entry gathers all rows of one CDR3 protein and keeps the most common genes and DNA. The sample table shows approximately 370,000 distinct CDR3 sequences, and around 5% are seen once. Around 8% of the sample lies in the top ten. Sequenced material: whole blood, taken in connection with sensitization to the hapten diphenylcyclopropenone (DPC). These receptor sequences come from a woman aged 18-29 years with alopecia areata. Some clones in this sample may be carry-over from other donors' samples.

CDR3 DNA sequence: TGTGCCAGCAGTTATGGAAGCCCGAGCTCCTACGAGCAGTACTTC. It translates to CASSYGSPSSYEQYF. The genes are TRBV6-6 and TRBJ2-7, with unresolved D. The ends were cut back, 3 bases at V and 0 bases at J, with 12 bases in the middle. Germline V gene sequence: CDR1 MNHNY, CDR2 SVGAGI (reference sequence). There are 15 residues in the CDR3.

This clonotype was observed a few times. This sequence joins TRBV20-1 and TRBJ1-6; no clear D gene. V lost 1 base, J lost 4 bases, and 11 bases lay in between. Germline V gene lookup returns CDR1 DFQATT and CDR2 SNEGSKA (reference sequence). The CDR3 is 15 residues long. CDR3 DNA: TGCAGTGCTAGAGCGGGGAGTGGGTATAATTCACCCCTCCACTTT. Translated, it gives CSARAGSGYNSPLHF.

This clonotype occurred many times. The V and J genes are TRBV6-5 and TRBJ2-7; D is possibly TRBD1 (5 bases). The germline V gene encodes CDR1 MNHEY and CDR2 SVGAGI. The V gene lost 6 bases and the J gene lost 4 bases, with 16 bases spanning the gap. This CDR3 comprises 14 residues. CDR3 residues: CASRPPAREYEQYF. The DNA of the CDR3 is TGTGCCAGCAGACCGCCTGCCAGGGAATACGAGCAGTACTTC.

In DNA, the CDR3 is TGTGCCATCAGTGACCCAGGGGGGGCCTACGAGCAGTACTTC. Its translation: CAISDPGGAYEQYF. V and J are TRBV10-3 and TRBJ2-7; D possibly uses TRBD1 or TRBD2 (7 bases each). Per germline, CDR1 ENHRY and CDR2 SYGVKD. The CDR3 spans 14 residues. Trimming removed 3 bases from V and 2 bases from J, with 11 bases in between.

This clonotype was observed a handful of times. This chain connects TRBV12-3 or TRBV12-4 to TRBJ1-2; D perhaps matches TRBD1 (6 bases). The CDR3 is 13 residues long. Trimming removed 2 bases from V and 9 bases from J, with 13 bases in between. The CDR3 is CASSLSGGASYTF. Here the CDR3 DNA reads TGTGCCAGCAGTTTAAGCGGGGGCGCAAGCTACACCTTC.

This clonotype was counted many times. The CDR3 protein is CASSQAAPPVGDTQYF. The CDR3 DNA sequence: TGTGCCAGCAGCCAAGCCGCCCCGCCCGTGGGAGATACGCAGTATTTT. The rearrangement joins TRBV4-2 to TRBJ2-3, with no clear D. This CDR3 comprises 16 residues. V was shortened by 1 base and J by 5 bases, with 16 bases between the two germline ends. Germline V CDR1 and CDR2: LGHNA, YNFKEQ.

This clonotype was picked up many times. This chain joins TRBV18 and TRBJ1-2, with TRBD1 as a possible D gene (6 bases). Trimming cost V 6 bases and J 4 bases, with 21 bases left between them. Germline V gene lookup returns CDR1 KGHSH and CDR2 LQKENI. CDR3 length: 16 amino acids. The CDR3 loop reads CASSLLLGRDIYGYTF. For the CDR3, the DNA is TGTGCCAGCTCCCTCCTGCTCGGCCGGGACATCTATGGCTACACCTTC.

This clonotype was seen at least ten times. This chain joins TRBV7-6 and TRBJ2-5; D uncertain. This CDR3 region has 13 residues. Germline V gene lookup returns CDR1 SGHVS and CDR2 FNYEAQ. The V gene lost 5 bases and the J gene lost 1 base, with 8 bases spanning the gap. CDR3 protein: CASSLGSQETQYF. CDR3 in DNA: TGTGCCAGCAGCCTAGGGTCCCAAGAGACCCAGTACTTC.

V and J are TRBV25-1 and TRBJ2-1; 10 positions agree with TRBD1. This CDR3 has 13 amino acids. V was clipped by 4 bases and J by 9 bases; unmatched bases: 3. Germline CDR1 is MGHDK and CDR2 is SYGVNS. The CDR3: CASSAGQGSEQFF. CDR3 nucleotides: TGTGCCAGCAGTGCGGGACAGGGGAGTGAGCAGTTCTTC. Using reference TRBV25-1 and TRBJ2-1 for the parts outside the CDR3, the full variable domain is EADIYQTPRYLVIGTGKKITLECSQTMGHDKMYWYQQDPGMELHLIHYSYGVNSTEKGDLSSESTVSRIRTEHFPLTLESARPSHTSQYLCASSAGQGSEQFFGPGTRLTVL.

The table lists this clonotype with many counts. J is TRBJ2-3 and V is TRBV7-2; D might be TRBD2 (5 bases). Trimming removed 1 base from V and 5 bases from J, with 13 bases in between. Germline CDR1 and CDR2: SGHTA and FQGNSA. The CDR3 has 15 residues. The DNA of the CDR3 is TGTGCCAGCAGCTTAGGTGGTGGAGGTGGAGATACGCAGTATTTT. This gives the protein CASSLGGGGGDTQYF. Together with reference TRBV7-2 and TRBJ2-3, the CDR3 gives the full variable domain: GAGVSQSPSNKVTEKGKDVELRCDPISGHTALYWYRQSLGQGLEFLIYFQGNSAPDKSGLPSDRFSAERTGGSVSTLTIQRTQQEDSAVYLCASSLGGGGGDTQYFGPGTRLTVL.

Worth noting for this clonotype: This sequence may be a read error, since a much larger clone differs from it by one base. The rearrangement joins TRBV18 to TRBJ1-1; unclear D gene. CDR3 length equals 13 residues. Germline values: CDR1 KGHSH, CDR2 LQKENI. Between the trimmed V and J ends, which lost 2 bases and 2 bases, there was a span of 6 bases. CDR3 bases: TGTGCCAGCTCACCAGCCATCAACACTGAAGCTTTCTTT. Translated, it gives CASSPAINTEAFF. The full variable domain, completed using reference TRBV18 and TRBJ1-1, is NAGVMQNPRHLVRRRGQEARLRCSPMKGHSHVYWYRQLPEEGLKFMVYLQKENIIDESGMPKERFSAEFPKEGPSILRIQQVVRGDSAAYFCASSPAINTEAFFGQGTRLTVV.

This clonotype was detected ten times or more. V is TRBV29-1 and J is TRBJ2-4; D is possibly TRBD2 (6 bases). Germline CDR1 and CDR2: SQVTM and ANQGSEA. With 3 bases removed from V and 0 bases from J, the gap between germline ends came to 12 bases. The CDR3 covers 15 residues. The CDR3 bases are TGCAGCGTTGACGGGAGCGGGTCAGCCAAAAACATTCAGTACTTC. Translating gives CSVDGSGSAKNIQYF.

A word on this clonotype: A much larger clone differs by one base, so this may be a read error. The chain is built from TRBV28 and TRBJ2-5; maybe TRBD1 (6 bases). The germline V gene has CDR1 MDHEN and CDR2 SYDVKM. Between the trimmed V and J ends, which lost 3 bases and 4 bases, there was a span of 12 bases. This CDR3 is built from 14 residues. In DNA form, the CDR3 reads TGTGCCAGCAGTTTGCAGGGGTCCAGAGAGACCCAGTACTTC. This codes for CASSLQGSRETQYF.

This clonotype appeared a few times. The rearrangement joins TRBV12-3 or TRBV12-4 to TRBJ1-2; D gene ambiguous. Trimming left V 2 bases short and J 3 bases short, with 10 bases between. The CDR3 totals 14 residues. The CDR3 sequence: CASSLTRAYYGYTF. CDR3 bases: TGTGCCAGCAGTTTAACCCGGGCCTACTATGGCTACACCTTC.

This clonotype was counted between two and nine times. The V gene is TRBV28, the J gene TRBJ1-2; the D is unclear. V lost 3 bases and J 6 bases, leaving 5 bases between the germline ends. Germline CDR1 is MDHEN and CDR2 is SYDVKM. CDR3 size: 11 residues. CDR3 coding DNA: TGTGCCAGCAGTTTTTGGGATGGCTACACCTTC. Encoded protein: CASSFWDGYTF.

The V and J genes are TRBV2 and TRBJ1-5, with a tentative D call TRBD1 (6 bases). This CDR3 spans 13 amino acids. V was shortened by 6 bases and J by 5 bases, with 11 bases between the two germline ends. Germline loops: CDR1 SNHLY, CDR2 FYNNEI. CDR3 nucleotides: TGTGCCAGCAGAGGACAGTTGGATCAGCCCCAGCATTTT. It yields the protein CASRGQLDQPQHF.

This clonotype was seen at least ten times. V is TRBV18 and J is TRBJ1-3, with D unclear. The CDR3 spans 12 residues. V was cut by 1 base and J by 7 bases, with 5 bases left in between. The germline V gene encodes CDR1 KGHSH and CDR2 LQKENI. CDR3 protein: CASSPLGNTIYF. CDR3 DNA: TGTGCCAGCTCACCACTTGGGAACACCATATATTTT.

This clonotype appeared many times. The chain couples TRBV7-2 to TRBJ2-1, with TRBD1 matching over 8 bases. The CDR3 consists of 13 residues. Trimming took 5 bases from V and 9 from J; bases not matched to a gene: 6. From germline, CDR1 is SGHTA and CDR2 FQGNSA. CDR3 DNA: TGTGCCAGCAGCCGACAGGGGTCGGTTGAGCAGTTCTTC. Its translation: CASSRQGSVEQFF.

The chain employs TRBV18 and TRBJ2-4; the match to TRBD1 covers 9 bases. Germline lookup yields CDR1 KGHSH and CDR2 LQKENI. V shed 6 bases, J shed 0 bases, and the junction held 3 bases outside the gene matches. The length of the CDR3 is 15 residues. The CDR3: CASSPGQGAKNIQYF. In DNA, the CDR3 is TGTGCCAGCTCGCCGGGACAGGGAGCCAAAAACATTCAGTACTTC.

The table lists this clonotype with a few counts. The chain is built from TRBV6-6 and TRBJ2-1; 12 positions match TRBD2. V was pared by 2 bases and J by 8 bases, with 7 bases of the junction left unmatched. Germline V gene data show CDR1 as MNHNY and CDR2 as SVGAGI (reference sequence). There are 16 residues in the CDR3. CDR3 sequence: CASSYELAGGFHEQFF. CDR3 sequence (DNA): TGTGCCAGCAGTTACGAACTAGCGGGGGGTTTTCATGAGCAGTTCTTC.

This sequence joins TRBV4-3 and TRBJ2-1; D could derive from TRBD1 or TRBD2 (5 bases each). V dropped 0 bases and J dropped 2 bases, with 17 bases sitting between them. The CDR3 extends over 18 amino acids. Germline CDR1 reads LGHNA; CDR2 reads YSLEER. CDR3 sequence: CASSQDWDPGFTYNEQFF. CDR3 nucleotide sequence: TGCGCCAGCAGCCAAGATTGGGACCCAGGGTTTACCTACAATGAGCAGTTCTTC.

This clonotype was picked up many times. The rearrangement links TRBV10-3 to TRBJ2-2; maybe TRBD1 (5 bases). The CDR3 length is 17 residues. The germline V gene has CDR1 ENHRY and CDR2 SYGVKD. The V gene lost 6 bases and the J gene lost 0 bases, with 17 bases spanning the gap. CDR3 in DNA: TGTGCCATCAGGAAGAGCTTACAGGACCCGAACACCGGGGAGCTGTTTTTT. Translation gives CAIRKSLQDPNTGELFF.

There are a few counts of this clonotype. The chain uses TRBV20-1 and TRBJ1-4; the D is unclear. The CDR3 has 15 residues. The V and J ends lost 3 bases and 3 bases respectively, with 14 bases between them. Per germline, CDR1 DFQATT and CDR2 SNEGSKA (reference sequence). CDR3 residues: CSASNARASNEKLFF. CDR3 sequence (DNA): TGCAGTGCTAGCAACGCCCGGGCCTCTAATGAAAAACTGTTTTTT.

This clonotype was picked up a small number of times. This sequence joins TRBV4-3 and TRBJ2-3; D call uncertain. CDR3 length: 15 residues. Germline CDR1 LGHNA, CDR2 YSLEER. Trimming took 2 bases from V and 1 from J, leaving 10 bases between them. For the CDR3, the DNA is TGCGCCAGCAGCCAAACTTACCTCGGCACAGATACGCAGTATTTT. Its translation is CASSQTYLGTDTQYF.

This clonotype was detected many times. The chain links TRBV9 to TRBJ1-5; unclear D gene. CDR3 length equals 14 residues. Trimming shortened V by 4 bases and J by 0 bases, and 8 bases separated the two germline ends. Germline assignment: CDR1 SGDLS and CDR2 YYNGEE. The CDR3: CASSRTDSNQPQHF. In nucleotides, the CDR3 is TGTGCCAGCAGCCGCACGGATAGCAATCAGCCCCAGCATTTT.

This chain uses TRBV7-2 with TRBJ1-4; TRBD1 matches 10 bases. Trimming removed 5 bases from V and 8 bases from J; junction bases left unmatched: 11. Looked up from germline, CDR1 is SGHTA and CDR2 is FQGNSA. The CDR3 totals 16 residues. In DNA form, the CDR3 reads TGTGCCAGCAGCCCGTTTGTGGGACAGGGGCCCGAAAAACTGTTTTTT. Amino acids: CASSPFVGQGPEKLFF.